This T cell receptor (beta chain) comes out of a study of blood T cell repertoires in COVID-19. Turning to the study itself: The United States, Italy and Spain were the sources of the acute and convalescent COVID-19 samples. From T cells, B-cell-depleted T cells, or PBMCs came the material, which was cDNA or gDNA.

As processed by the authors: Amplification with reference gene primers provided the estimates of nucleated cell counts. The method was immunoSEQ multiplex PCR; TCRdb's version includes in-frame clones alone and lacks a portion of them. For V, J and clone size, that table is used; D and trimming come from the DNA. This table holds 380,000 or so clones, roughly 90% found once. V lost 6 bases, J lost 2 bases, and 6 bases stayed unmatched. There are 15 residues in the CDR3. Germline CDR1 reads LNHDA; CDR2 reads SQIVND (reference sequence). Specimen: peripheral blood. The TCR comes from a middle-aged man with acute or convalescent COVID-19. The rearrangement joins TRBV19 to TRBJ2-5; 10 nucleotides align to TRBD1. CDR3: CASSGTGEGQETQYF. CDR3 coding DNA: TGTGCCAGTAGCGGGACAGGGGAGGGGCAAGAGACCCAGTACTTC.